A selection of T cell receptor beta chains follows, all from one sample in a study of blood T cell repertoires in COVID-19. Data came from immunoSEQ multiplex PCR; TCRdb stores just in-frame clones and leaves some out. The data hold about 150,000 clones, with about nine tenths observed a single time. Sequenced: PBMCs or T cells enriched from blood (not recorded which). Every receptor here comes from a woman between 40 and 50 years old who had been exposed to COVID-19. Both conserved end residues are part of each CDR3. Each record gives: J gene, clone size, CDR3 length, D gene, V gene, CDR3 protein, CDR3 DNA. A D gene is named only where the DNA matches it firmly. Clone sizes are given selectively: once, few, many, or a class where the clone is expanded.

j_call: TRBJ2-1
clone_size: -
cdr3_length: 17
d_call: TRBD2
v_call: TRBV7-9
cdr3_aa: CASSLVAGGVSYNEQFF
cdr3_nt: TGTGCCAGCAGCTTAGTAGCGGGAGGGGTATCCTACAATGAGCAGTTCTTC

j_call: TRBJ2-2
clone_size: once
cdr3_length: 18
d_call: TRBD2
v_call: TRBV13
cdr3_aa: CASSRGLAGGPNTGELFF
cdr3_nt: TGTGCCAGCAGCCGGGGACTAGCGGGGGGCCCGAACACCGGGGAGCTGTTTTTT

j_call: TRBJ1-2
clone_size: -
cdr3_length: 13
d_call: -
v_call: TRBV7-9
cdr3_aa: CASSLQDNYGYTF
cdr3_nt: TGTGCCAGCAGCCTACAGGATAACTATGGCTACACCTTC

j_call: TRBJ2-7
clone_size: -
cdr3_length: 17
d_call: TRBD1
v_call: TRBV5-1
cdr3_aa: CASSNPTGTASRGALHF
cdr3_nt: TGCGCCAGCAGTAATCCTACCGGGACAGCGTCACGAGGTGCTCTGCACTTC

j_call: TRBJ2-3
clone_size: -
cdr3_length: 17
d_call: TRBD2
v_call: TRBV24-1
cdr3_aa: CATSDPGTSGEEDTQYF
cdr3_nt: TGTGCCACCAGTGACCCGGGGACTAGCGGGGAGGAGGATACGCAGTATTTT

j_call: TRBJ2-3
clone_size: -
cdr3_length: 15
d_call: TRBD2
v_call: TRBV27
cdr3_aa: CASRKAGGGTDTQYF
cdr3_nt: TGTGCCAGCAGAAAAGCGGGAGGCGGCACAGATACGCAGTATTTT

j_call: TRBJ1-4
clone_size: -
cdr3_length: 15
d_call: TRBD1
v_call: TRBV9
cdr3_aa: CASSVRTGNSEKLFF
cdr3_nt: TGTGCCAGCAGCGTAAGGACAGGGAACAGTGAAAAACTGTTTTTT

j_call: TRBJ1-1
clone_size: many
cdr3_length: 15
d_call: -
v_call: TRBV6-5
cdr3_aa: CGTKGSGAQNTEAFF
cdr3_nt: TGTGGCACTAAGGGGTCAGGGGCGCAGAACACTGAAGCTTTCTTT

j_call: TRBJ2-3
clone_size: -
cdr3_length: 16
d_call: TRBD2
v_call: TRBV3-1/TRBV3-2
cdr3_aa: CASSLRTSGGADTQYF
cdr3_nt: TGTGCCAGCAGCCTTAGGACTAGCGGGGGGGCAGATACGCAGTATTTT

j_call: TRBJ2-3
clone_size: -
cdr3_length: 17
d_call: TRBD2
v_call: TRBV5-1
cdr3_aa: CASSRWASGTSTDTQYF
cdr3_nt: TGCGCCAGCAGCCGATGGGCTAGCGGGACAAGCACAGATACGCAGTATTTT

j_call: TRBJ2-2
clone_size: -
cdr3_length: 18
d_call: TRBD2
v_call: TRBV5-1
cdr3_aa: CASSLGPLAGGGTGELFF
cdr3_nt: TGCGCCAGCAGCTTGGGGCCCCTAGCGGGAGGAGGCACCGGGGAGCTGTTTTTT

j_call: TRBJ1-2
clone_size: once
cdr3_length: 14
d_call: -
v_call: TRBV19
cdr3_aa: CASSIGTGDYGYTF
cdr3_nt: TGTGCCAGTAGTATTGGTACAGGTGACTATGGCTACACCTTC

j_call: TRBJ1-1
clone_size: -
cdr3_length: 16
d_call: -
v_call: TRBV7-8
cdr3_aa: CASSLGSGGLGTEAFF
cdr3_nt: TGTGCCAGCAGCTTAGGTAGCGGGGGCCTGGGCACTGAAGCTTTCTTT

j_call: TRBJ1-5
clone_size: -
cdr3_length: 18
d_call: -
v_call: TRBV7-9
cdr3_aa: CASSLGVESAGKDQPQHF
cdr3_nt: TGTGCCAGCAGCTTAGGAGTTGAATCGGCAGGGAAGGATCAGCCCCAGCATTTT

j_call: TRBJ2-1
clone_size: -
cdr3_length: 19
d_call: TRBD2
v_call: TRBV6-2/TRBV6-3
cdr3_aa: CASSYRNFPSGRAYNEQFF
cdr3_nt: TGTGCCAGCAGTTATAGAAACTTCCCTAGCGGGAGGGCCTACAATGAGCAGTTCTTC

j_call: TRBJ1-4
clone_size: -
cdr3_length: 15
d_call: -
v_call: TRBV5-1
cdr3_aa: CASSLFRGTNEKLFF
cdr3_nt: TGCGCCAGCAGCTTGTTCAGGGGAACTAATGAAAAACTGTTTTTT

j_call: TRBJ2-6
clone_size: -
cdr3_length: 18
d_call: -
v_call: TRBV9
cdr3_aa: CASSVGRGSGSGANVLTF
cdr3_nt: TGTGCCAGCAGCGTAGGTCGCGGGTCGGGATCTGGGGCCAACGTCCTGACTTTC

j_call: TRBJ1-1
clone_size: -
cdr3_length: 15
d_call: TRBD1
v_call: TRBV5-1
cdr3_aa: CASSLPGQGYTEAFF
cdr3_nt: TGCGCCAGCAGCTTACCGGGACAGGGTTACACTGAAGCTTTCTTT

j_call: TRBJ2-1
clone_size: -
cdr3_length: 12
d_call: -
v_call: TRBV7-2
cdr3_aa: CASSSQGNEQFF
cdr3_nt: TGTGCCAGCAGCTCGCAGGGGAATGAGCAGTTCTTC

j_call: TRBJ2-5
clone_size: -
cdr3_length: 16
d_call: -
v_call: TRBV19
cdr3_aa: CASSSPRRAEQETQYF
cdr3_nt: TGTGCCAGTAGTAGCCCCCGCCGAGCGGAACAAGAGACCCAGTACTTC

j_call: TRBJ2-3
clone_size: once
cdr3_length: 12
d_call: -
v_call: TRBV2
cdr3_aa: CASSLTPDTQYF
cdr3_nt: TGTGCCAGCAGTCTTACTCCGGATACGCAGTATTTT

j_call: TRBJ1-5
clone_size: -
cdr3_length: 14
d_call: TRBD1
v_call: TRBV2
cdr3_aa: CASSAGQGLVPQHF
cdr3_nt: TGTGCCAGCAGTGCGGGACAGGGGCTTGTGCCCCAGCATTTT

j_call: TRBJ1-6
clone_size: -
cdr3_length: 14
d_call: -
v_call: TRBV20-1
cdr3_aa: CSATDPGGNSPLHF
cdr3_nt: TGCAGTGCTACTGATCCAGGAGGGAATTCACCCCTCCACTTT

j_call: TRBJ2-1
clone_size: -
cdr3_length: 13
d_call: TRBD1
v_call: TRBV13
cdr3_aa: CASPPQGGHEQFF
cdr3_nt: TGTGCCAGTCCCCCTCAAGGGGGCCATGAGCAGTTCTTC

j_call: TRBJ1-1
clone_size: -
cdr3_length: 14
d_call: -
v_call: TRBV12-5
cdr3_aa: CASDLFAGRTEAFF
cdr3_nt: TGTGCTAGTGACCTATTTGCAGGGCGCACTGAAGCTTTCTTT

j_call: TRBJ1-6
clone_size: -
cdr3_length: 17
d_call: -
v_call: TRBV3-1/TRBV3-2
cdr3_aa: CASSQGRGGTANSPLHF
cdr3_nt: TGTGCCAGCAGCCAAGGTCGGGGGGGCACAGCTAATTCACCCCTCCACTTT

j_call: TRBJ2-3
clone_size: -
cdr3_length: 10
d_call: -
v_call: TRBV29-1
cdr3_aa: CSASSDTQYF
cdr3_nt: TGCAGCGCTAGCTCCGATACGCAGTATTTT

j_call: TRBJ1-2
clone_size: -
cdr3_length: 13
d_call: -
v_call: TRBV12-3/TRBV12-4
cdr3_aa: CASSLIGERGYTF
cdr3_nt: TGTGCCAGCAGTTTGATTGGGGAGAGAGGCTACACCTTC

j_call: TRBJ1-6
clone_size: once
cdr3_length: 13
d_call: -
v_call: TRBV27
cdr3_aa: CASSLGQISPLHF
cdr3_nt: TGTGCCAGCAGTTTAGGGCAAATCTCACCCCTCCACTTT

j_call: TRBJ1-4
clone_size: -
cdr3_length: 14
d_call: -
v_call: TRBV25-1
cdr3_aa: CASSERWGPEKLFF
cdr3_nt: TGTGCCAGCAGTGAACGTTGGGGCCCTGAAAAACTGTTTTTT

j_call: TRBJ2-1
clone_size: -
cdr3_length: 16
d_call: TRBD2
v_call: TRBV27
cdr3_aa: CASSLRLAGGRSEQFF
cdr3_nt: TGTGCCAGCAGTCTCAGACTAGCGGGAGGCCGTAGTGAGCAGTTCTTC

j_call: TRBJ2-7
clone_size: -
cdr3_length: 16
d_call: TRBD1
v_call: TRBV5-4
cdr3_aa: CASSLDGGTGGYEQYF
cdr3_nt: TGTGCCAGCAGCTTGGATGGGGGGACAGGGGGGTACGAGCAGTACTTC

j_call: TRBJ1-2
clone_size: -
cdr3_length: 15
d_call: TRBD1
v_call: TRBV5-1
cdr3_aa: CASSSRQGGNYGYTF
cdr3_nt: TGCGCCAGCAGCTCCAGACAGGGGGGGAACTATGGCTACACCTTC

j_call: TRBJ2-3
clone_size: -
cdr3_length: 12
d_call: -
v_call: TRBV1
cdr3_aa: CTSSPSIYTQYF
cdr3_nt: TGCACCAGCAGCCCGAGCATTTATACGCAGTATTTT

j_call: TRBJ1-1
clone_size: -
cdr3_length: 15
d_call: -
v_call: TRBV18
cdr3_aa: CASSPGREVDTEAFF
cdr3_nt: TGTGCCAGCTCACCGGGTAGGGAGGTCGACACTGAAGCTTTCTTT

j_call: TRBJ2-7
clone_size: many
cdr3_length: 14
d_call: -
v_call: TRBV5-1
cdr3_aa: CASSLGQGSHEQYF
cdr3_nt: TGCGCCAGCAGCTTGGGGCAGGGCTCCCACGAGCAGTACTTC

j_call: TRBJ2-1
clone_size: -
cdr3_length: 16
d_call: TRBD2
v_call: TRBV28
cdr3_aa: CASSGQAGGGNNEQFF
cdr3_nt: TGTGCCAGCAGTGGGCAAGCGGGAGGGGGGAACAATGAGCAGTTCTTC

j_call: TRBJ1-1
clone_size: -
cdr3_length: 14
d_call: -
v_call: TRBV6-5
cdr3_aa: CASSLQRGNTEAFF
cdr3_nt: TGTGCCAGCAGTCTGCAGCGGGGAAACACTGAAGCTTTCTTT

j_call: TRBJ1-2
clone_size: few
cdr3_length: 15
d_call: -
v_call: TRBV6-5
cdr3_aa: CASSYGAVRNYGYTF
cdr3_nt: TGTGCCAGCAGTTACGGGGCTGTCCGTAACTATGGCTACACCTTC

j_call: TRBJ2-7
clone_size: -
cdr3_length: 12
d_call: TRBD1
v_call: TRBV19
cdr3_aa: CASSRQGYEQYF
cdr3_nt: TGTGCCAGTAGTAGACAGGGTTACGAGCAGTACTTC

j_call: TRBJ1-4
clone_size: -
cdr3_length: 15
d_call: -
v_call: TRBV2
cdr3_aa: CASSPENAHNEKLFF
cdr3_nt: TGTGCCAGCAGCCCAGAAAACGCCCATAATGAAAAACTGTTTTTT

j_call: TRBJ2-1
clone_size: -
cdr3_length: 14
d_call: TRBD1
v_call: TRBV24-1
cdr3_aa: CATSDWRQGAEQFF
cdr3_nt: TGTGCCACCAGTGATTGGAGACAGGGCGCTGAGCAGTTCTTC

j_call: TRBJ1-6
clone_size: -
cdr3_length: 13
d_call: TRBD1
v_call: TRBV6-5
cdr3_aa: CASSRGYNSPLHF
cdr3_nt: TGTGCCAGCAGCAGGGGGTATAATTCACCCCTCCACTTT

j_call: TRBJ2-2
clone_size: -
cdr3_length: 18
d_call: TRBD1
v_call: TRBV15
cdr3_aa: CATSRDLQQGIDTGELFF
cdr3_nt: TGTGCCACCAGCAGAGATCTCCAACAGGGGATTGACACCGGGGAGCTGTTTTTT

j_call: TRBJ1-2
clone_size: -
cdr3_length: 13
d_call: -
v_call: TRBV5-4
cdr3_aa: CASSPDGNYGYTF
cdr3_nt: TGTGCCAGCAGTCCCGACGGGAACTATGGCTACACCTTC

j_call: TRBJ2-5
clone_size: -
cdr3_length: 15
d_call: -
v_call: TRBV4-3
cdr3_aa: CASSQGGTDWETQYF
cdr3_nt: TGCGCCAGCAGCCAAGGCGGGACGGACTGGGAGACCCAGTACTTC

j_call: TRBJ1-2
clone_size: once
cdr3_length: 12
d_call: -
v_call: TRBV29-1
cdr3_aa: CSVDSPNYGYTF
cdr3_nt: TGCAGCGTTGACAGTCCCAACTATGGCTACACCTTC

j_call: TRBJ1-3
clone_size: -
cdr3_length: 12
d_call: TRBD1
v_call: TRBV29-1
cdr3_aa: CSGGTGGNTIYF
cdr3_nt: TGCAGCGGGGGGACAGGTGGAAACACCATATATTTT

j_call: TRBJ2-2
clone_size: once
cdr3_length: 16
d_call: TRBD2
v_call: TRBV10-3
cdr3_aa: CAISDWTSGSSGELFF
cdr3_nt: TGTGCCATCAGTGATTGGACTAGCGGGAGCTCCGGGGAGCTGTTTTTT

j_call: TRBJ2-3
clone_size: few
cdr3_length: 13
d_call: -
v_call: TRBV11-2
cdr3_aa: CASSQDFTDTQYF
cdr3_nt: TGTGCCAGCAGCCAGGATTTCACAGATACGCAGTATTTT

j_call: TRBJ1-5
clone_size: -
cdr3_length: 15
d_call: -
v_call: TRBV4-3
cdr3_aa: CASSQGDSTNQPQHF
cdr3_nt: TGCGCCAGCAGCCAAGGCGACAGCACCAATCAGCCCCAGCATTTT

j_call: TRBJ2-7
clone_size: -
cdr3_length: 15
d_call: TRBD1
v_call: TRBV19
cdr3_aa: CASSPGDRGRNEQYF
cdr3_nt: TGTGCCAGTAGTCCCGGCGACAGGGGGAGAAACGAGCAGTACTTC

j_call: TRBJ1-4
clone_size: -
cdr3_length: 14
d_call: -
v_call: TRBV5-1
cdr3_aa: CASSLDRVNEKLFF
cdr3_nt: TGCGCCAGCAGCTTGGACAGGGTTAATGAAAAACTGTTTTTT

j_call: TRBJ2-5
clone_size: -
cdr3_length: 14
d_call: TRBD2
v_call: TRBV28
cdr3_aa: CASSFAGDKETQYF
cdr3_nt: TGTGCCAGCAGTTTTGCGGGGGATAAAGAGACCCAGTACTTC

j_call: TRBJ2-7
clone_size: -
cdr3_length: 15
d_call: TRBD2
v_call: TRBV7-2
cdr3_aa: CASSLQLAGSDEQYF
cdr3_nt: TGTGCCAGCAGCTTACAACTAGCGGGATCTGACGAGCAGTACTTC